These 5 T cell receptor beta chains came from one sample sequenced in a study of control samples from healthy donors and cancer patients. Sequencing was performed with immunoSEQ multiplex PCR; in TCRdb, only in-frame clones are kept and a portion is missing. Here the sample spans 150,000 to 160,000 clones, 85% to 95% being singletons. Sequenced: blood. The receptors shown here come from a man aged 45 to 65 in good health.

In DNA form, the CDR3 reads TGCGCCAGCAGCCACGAACCGGGACAGGAGCGCGAGCAGTACTTC. Residues: CASSHEPGQEREQYF. The V gene is TRBV5-1, the J gene TRBJ2-7; TRBD1 agrees at 8 bases. Unmatched junction bases numbered 12, after V lost 4 bases and J lost 6 bases. The germline gives CDR1 SGHRS, CDR2 YFSETQ. CDR3 size: 15 residues.

In its sample, this clone was seen once. This sequence joins TRBV5-6 and TRBJ2-7; 8 nucleotides agree with TRBD2. The V and J ends lost 4 bases and 3 bases, in that order; junction bases with no gene match: 9. The CDR3 runs to 15 residues. The germline gives CDR1 SGHDT, CDR2 YYEEEE. The CDR3 DNA is TGTGCCAGCAGCCGAGCCGGGACTAGGAGCTACGAGCAGTACTTC. Translated, it gives CASSRAGTRSYEQYF.

The V and J genes are TRBV5-1 and TRBJ2-3; 7 bases are shared with TRBD2. The V gene's germline CDR1 is SGHRS and CDR2 YFSETQ. With 4 bases clipped from V and 4 bases from J, the junction kept 9 bases outside the gene matches. This CDR3 spans 15 amino acids. The CDR3 nucleotides read TGCGCCAGCAGCCCCTCGGGGGGAATGCCAGATACGCAGTATTTT. Protein: CASSPSGGMPDTQYF.

This chain connects TRBV19 to TRBJ2-7, with 7 bases lining up with TRBD2. Germline-derived CDR1 and CDR2 are LNHDA and SQIVND (reference sequence). V lost 4 bases and J lost 1; bases outside the gene matches: 4. The CDR3 extends over 14 amino acids. The CDR3 nucleotides are TGTGCCAGTAGTACCCAGCGGGGTTCCTACGAGCAGTACTTC. Translated, it gives CASSTQRGSYEQYF.

The chain carries TRBV6-1 and TRBJ1-1, with D possibly being TRBD1 (5 bases). Germline CDR1 and CDR2: MNHNS and SASEGT. The CDR3 runs to 15 residues. V lost 2 bases to trimming and J lost 3 bases, with 13 bases between them. CDR3 bases: TGTGCCAGCAGTGAATTAGGGACCATTCACACTGAAGCTTTCTTT. Translating it yields CASSELGTIHTEAFF.